This TCR beta chain derives from a study of response to subunit inactivated influenza vaccine. CDR3 length equals 19 residues. Germline V CDR1 and CDR2: MDHEN, SYDVKM. V shed 7 bases and J 4 bases; nucleotides not matched to a gene: 17. TCRdb reprocessed the RT-PCR reads with MiXCR, giving one entry per CDR3 protein. The table shows 650,000 to 800,000 distinct CDR3 sequences, with about 15% occurring only once. The material sequenced was PBMCs from blood, taken less than 15 days before vaccination. The genes are TRBV28 and TRBJ2-1, with 12 nucleotides matching TRBD2. This receptor was obtained from a middle-aged man who received an inactivated influenza vaccine. The CDR3 spells CASKPPTSGRLSLYNEQFF. The CDR3 DNA reads as TGTGCCAGCAAACCCCCGACTAGCGGGAGACTATCGCTTTACAATGAGCAGTTCTTC. The variable domain in full, completed from reference TRBV28 and TRBJ2-1, reads DVKVTQSSRYLVKRTGEKVFLECVQDMDHENMFWYRQDPGLGLRLIYFSYDVKMKEKGDIPEGYSVSREKKERFSLILESASTNQTSMYLCASKPPTSGRLSLYNEQFFGPGTRLTVL.